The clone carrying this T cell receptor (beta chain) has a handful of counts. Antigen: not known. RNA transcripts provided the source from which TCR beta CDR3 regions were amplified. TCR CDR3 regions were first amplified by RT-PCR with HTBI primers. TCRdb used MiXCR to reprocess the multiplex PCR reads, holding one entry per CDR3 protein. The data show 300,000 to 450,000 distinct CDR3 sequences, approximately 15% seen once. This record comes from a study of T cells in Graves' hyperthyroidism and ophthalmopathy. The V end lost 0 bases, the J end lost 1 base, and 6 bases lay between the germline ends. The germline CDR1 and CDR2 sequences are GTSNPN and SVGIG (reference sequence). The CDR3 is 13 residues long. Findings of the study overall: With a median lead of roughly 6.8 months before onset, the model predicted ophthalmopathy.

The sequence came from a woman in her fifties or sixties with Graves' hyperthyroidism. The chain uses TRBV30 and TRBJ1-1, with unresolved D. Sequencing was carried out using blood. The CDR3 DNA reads TGTGCCTGGAGTGTACGAACGAACACTGAAGCTTTCTTT. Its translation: CAWSVRTNTEAFF.